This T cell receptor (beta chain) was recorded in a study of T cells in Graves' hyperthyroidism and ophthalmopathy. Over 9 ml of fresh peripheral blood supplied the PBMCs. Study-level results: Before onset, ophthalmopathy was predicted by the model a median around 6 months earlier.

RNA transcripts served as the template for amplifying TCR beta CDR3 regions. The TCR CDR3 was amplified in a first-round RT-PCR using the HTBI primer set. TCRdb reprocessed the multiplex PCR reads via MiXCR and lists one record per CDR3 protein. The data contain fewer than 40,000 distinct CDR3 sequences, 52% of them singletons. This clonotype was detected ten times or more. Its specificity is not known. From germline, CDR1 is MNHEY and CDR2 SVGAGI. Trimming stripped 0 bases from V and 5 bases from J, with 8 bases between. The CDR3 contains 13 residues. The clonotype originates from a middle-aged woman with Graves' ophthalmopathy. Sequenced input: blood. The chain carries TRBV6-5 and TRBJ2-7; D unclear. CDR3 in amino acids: CASSYSILNEQYF. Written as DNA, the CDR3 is TGTGCCAGCAGTTACTCGATTCTCAACGAGCAGTACTTC.